A selection of T cell receptor beta chains follows, all from one sample in a study of shared clonotypes between healthy human individuals. The assay was immunoSEQ multiplex PCR, and TCRdb's table has in-frame clones only and misses some. Here the sample spans 2 million to 2.5 million clones, about 94% being singletons. The sample taken for sequencing was naive CD4+ T cells sorted from blood. The origin of the receptors is a man between 18 and 35 years old in good health. CDR3s include the opening cysteine and the closing phenylalanine or tryptophan. D genes are given only for firm matches.

d_call: .
j_call: TRBJ1-1
cdr3_length: 16
v_call: TRBV6-5
cdr3_aa: CASSYSMAQLNTEAFF
cdr3_nt: TGTGCCAGCAGTTACTCTATGGCCCAGCTGAACACTGAAGCTTTCTTT

d_call: TRBD1
j_call: TRBJ1-3
cdr3_length: 15
v_call: TRBV11-2
cdr3_aa: CASSRDSHSGNTIYF
cdr3_nt: TGTGCCAGCAGTCGGGACAGCCACTCTGGAAACACCATATATTTT

d_call: .
j_call: TRBJ1-1
cdr3_length: 15
v_call: TRBV25-1
cdr3_aa: CASRETGRLNTEAFF
cdr3_nt: TGTGCCAGCAGAGAGACGGGACGCCTGAACACTGAAGCTTTCTTT

d_call: TRBD2
j_call: TRBJ2-5
cdr3_length: 15
v_call: TRBV5-4
cdr3_aa: CASSFPGGAQETQYF
cdr3_nt: TGTGCCAGCAGCTTCCCCGGGGGGGCACAAGAGACCCAGTACTTC

d_call: .
j_call: TRBJ1-4
cdr3_length: 14
v_call: TRBV15
cdr3_aa: CATSRDLMAEKLFF
cdr3_nt: TGTGCCACCAGCAGAGATCTTATGGCTGAAAAACTGTTTTTT

d_call: TRBD1
j_call: TRBJ1-3
cdr3_length: 16
v_call: TRBV30
cdr3_aa: CAWSPLGTGNGNTIYF
cdr3_nt: TGTGCCTGGAGTCCGTTGGGGACAGGGAATGGAAACACCATATATTTT

d_call: TRBD2
j_call: TRBJ2-3
cdr3_length: 14
v_call: TRBV19
cdr3_aa: CASNHGGAGDTQYF
cdr3_nt: TGTGCCAGTAACCACGGGGGGGCCGGAGATACGCAGTATTTT

d_call: .
j_call: TRBJ1-6
cdr3_length: 14
v_call: TRBV30
cdr3_aa: CAWSKGGIDSPLHF
cdr3_nt: TGTGCCTGGAGTAAGGGGGGTATTGATTCACCCCTCCACTTT

d_call: .
j_call: TRBJ2-3
cdr3_length: 12
v_call: TRBV6-1
cdr3_aa: CATLNEADTQYF
cdr3_nt: TGTGCCACCCTAAACGAGGCAGATACGCAGTATTTT

d_call: .
j_call: TRBJ1-2
cdr3_length: 14
v_call: TRBV5-6
cdr3_aa: CASEKRAGVYGYTF
cdr3_nt: TGTGCCAGCGAGAAAAGGGCAGGAGTCTATGGCTACACCTTC